The next 8 T cell receptor beta chains were all read from a single sample in a study of shared clonotypes between healthy human individuals. The naive CD8 population came from CD45RO-negative cells selected for CCR7, without terminally differentiated effector memory CD45RA+ cells. Profiled with immunoSEQ multiplex PCR; TCRdb holds only in-frame clones, not every one. The sample has about 1,900,000 clones; less than 95% are singletons. The specimen was naive CD8+ T cells sorted from blood. The source of these receptors is a man aged 18 to 35 in good health.

This chain uses TRBV27 with TRBJ2-7; D is ambiguous. V was trimmed by 0 bases and J by 2 bases, leaving 8 bases between them. Per germline, CDR1 MNHEY and CDR2 SMNVEV (reference sequence). This CDR3 is built from 14 residues. The CDR3 DNA is TGTGCCAGCAGTTTATCATCCCAGACCTACGAGCAGTACTTC. It encodes CASSLSSQTYEQYF.

The rearrangement uses TRBV5-6 and TRBJ2-1; TRBD2 might be the D (5 bases). Trimming left V 4 bases short and J 3 bases short, with 5 bases between. Germline V lookup: CDR1 SGHDT, CDR2 YYEEEE. This CDR3 is 12 amino acids long. The CDR3 region has the DNA TGTGCCAGCAGCGGAGGCTACAATGAGCAGTTCTTC. Its translation: CASSGGYNEQFF.

The J gene is TRBJ2-5, the V gene TRBV5-6; D might be TRBD1 (5 bases). Trimming removed 0 bases at V and 5 bases at J, with 11 bases between. The CDR3 runs 14 residues. Per germline, CDR1 SGHDT and CDR2 YYEEEE. This chain's CDR3 is CASSLEQGRETQYF. The CDR3 region has the DNA TGTGCCAGCAGCTTGGAGCAGGGTAGGGAGACCCAGTACTTC.

This clone came up once. The chain links TRBV6-1 to TRBJ2-7; maybe TRBD1 (6 bases). Germline CDR1 is MNHNS and CDR2 is SASEGT. The CDR3 consists of 14 residues. V was shortened by 2 bases and J by 4 bases, with 12 bases between the two germline ends. The CDR3 reads CASSEYQGQYEQYF. DNA for the CDR3: TGTGCCAGCAGTGAATATCAGGGGCAGTACGAGCAGTACTTC.

This chain uses TRBV11-2 with TRBJ1-2; D unresolved. The length of the CDR3 is 14 residues. V lost 6 bases, J lost 2 bases, and 13 bases lay in between. Germline lookup yields CDR1 SGHAT and CDR2 FQNNGV. The CDR3 sequence: CASRSPRANYGYTF. In DNA form, the CDR3 reads TGTGCCAGCAGGTCTCCCCGGGCCAACTATGGCTACACCTTC.

The chain combines TRBV27 with TRBJ2-1, with TRBD2 identical over 8 bases. The junction had 3 bases not matched to a gene; V was cut back by 0 bases and J by 2 bases. Germline CDR1 and CDR2: MNHEY and SMNVEV (reference sequence). The CDR3 totals 16 residues. The CDR3 bases are TGTGCCAGCAGTTTATCAGCGGGAGAGCCCTACAATGAGCAGTTCTTC. Translation: CASSLSAGEPYNEQFF.

The chain recombines TRBV13 with TRBJ2-7; no clear D. V lost 5 bases and J 7 bases, leaving 15 bases between the germline ends. Per the germline V gene, CDR1 is PRHDT and CDR2 is FYEKMQ (reference sequence). The CDR3 runs to 13 residues. In DNA, the CDR3 is TGTGCCAGCAGCCCCAACTCTGCCCGAGAGCAGTACTTC. The encoded protein is CASSPNSAREQYF.

The rearrangement uses TRBV4-3 and TRBJ1-2; tentative D call: TRBD1 (5 bases). V lost 0 bases and J 0 bases, leaving 17 bases between the germline ends. Germline V lookup: CDR1 LGHNA, CDR2 YSLEER. The CDR3 covers 18 residues. The CDR3, as DNA: TGCGCCAGCAGCCAAGAAGGGGCAGGAAGACGAGCTAACTATGGCTACACCTTC. It is translated as CASSQEGAGRRANYGYTF.